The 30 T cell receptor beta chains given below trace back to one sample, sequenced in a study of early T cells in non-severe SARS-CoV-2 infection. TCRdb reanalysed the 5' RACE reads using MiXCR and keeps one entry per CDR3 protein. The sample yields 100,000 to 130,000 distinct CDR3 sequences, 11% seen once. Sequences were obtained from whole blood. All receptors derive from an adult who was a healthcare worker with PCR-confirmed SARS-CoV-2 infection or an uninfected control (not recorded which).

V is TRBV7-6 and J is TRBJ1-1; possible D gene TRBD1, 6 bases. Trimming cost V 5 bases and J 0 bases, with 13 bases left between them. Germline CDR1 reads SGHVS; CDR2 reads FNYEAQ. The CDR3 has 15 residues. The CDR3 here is CASSEQQGMNTEAFF. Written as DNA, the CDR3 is TGTGCCAGCAGCGAGCAACAGGGAATGAACACTGAAGCTTTCTTT. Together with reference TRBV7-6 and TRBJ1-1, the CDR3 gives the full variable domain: GAGVSQSPRYKVTKRGQDVALRCDPISGHVSLYWYRQALGQGPEFLTYFNYEAQQDKSGLPNDRFSAERPEGSISTLTIQRTEQRDSAMYRCASSEQQGMNTEAFFGQGTRLTVV.

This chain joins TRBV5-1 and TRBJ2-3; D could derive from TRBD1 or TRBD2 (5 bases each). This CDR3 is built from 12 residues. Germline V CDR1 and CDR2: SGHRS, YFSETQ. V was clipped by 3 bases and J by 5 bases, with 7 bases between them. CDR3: CASSWDQDTQYF. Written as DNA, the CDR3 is TGCGCCAGCAGCTGGGACCAAGATACGCAGTATTTT.

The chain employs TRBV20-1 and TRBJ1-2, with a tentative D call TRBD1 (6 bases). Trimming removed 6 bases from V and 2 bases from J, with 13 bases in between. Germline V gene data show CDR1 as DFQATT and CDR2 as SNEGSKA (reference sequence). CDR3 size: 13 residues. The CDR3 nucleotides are TGCAGTGCGACGGGGGCGAGAAACTATGGCTACACCTTC. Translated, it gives CSATGARNYGYTF.

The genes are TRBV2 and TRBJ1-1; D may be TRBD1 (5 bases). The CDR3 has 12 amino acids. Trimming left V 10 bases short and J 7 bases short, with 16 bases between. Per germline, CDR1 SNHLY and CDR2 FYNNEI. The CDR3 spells CAIRDFSVEAFF. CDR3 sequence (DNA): TGTGCCATCCGGGACTTCTCCGTTGAAGCTTTCTTT.

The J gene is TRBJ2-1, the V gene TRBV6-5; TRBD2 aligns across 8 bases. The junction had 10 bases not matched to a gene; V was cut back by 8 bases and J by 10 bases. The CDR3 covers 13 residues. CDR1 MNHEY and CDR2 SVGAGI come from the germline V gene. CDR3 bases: TGTGCCAGCCGAGCCAGCGGGAGAGGGGAGCAGTTCTTC. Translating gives CASRASGRGEQFF.

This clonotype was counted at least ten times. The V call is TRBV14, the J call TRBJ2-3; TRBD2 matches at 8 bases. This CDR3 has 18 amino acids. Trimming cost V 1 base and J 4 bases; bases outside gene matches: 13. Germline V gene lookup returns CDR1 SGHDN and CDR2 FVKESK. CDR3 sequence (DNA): TGTGCCAGCAGCCAAGGGCTACCGGGACTAGTCAGCGCAGATACGCAGTATTTT. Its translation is CASSQGLPGLVSADTQYF.

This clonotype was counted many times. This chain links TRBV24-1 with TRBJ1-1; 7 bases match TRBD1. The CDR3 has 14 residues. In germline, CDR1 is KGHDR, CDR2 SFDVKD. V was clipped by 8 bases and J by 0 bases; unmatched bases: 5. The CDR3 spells CATMAGGLNTEAFF. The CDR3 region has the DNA TGTGCCACCATGGCAGGGGGACTGAACACTGAAGCTTTCTTT.

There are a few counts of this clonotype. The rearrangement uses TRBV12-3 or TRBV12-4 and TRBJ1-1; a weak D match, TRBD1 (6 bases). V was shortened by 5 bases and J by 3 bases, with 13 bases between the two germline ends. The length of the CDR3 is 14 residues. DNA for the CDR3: TGTGCCAGCAGTCTCCAGGCAGGGGACACTGAAGCTTTCTTT. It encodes CASSLQAGDTEAFF.

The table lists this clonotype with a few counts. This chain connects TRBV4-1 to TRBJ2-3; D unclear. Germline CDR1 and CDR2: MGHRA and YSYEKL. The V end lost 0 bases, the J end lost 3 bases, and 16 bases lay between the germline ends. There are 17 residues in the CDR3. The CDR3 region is CASSQDTRGLGTDTQYF. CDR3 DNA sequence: TGCGCCAGCAGCCAAGACACCCGAGGCCTAGGGACAGATACGCAGTATTTT.

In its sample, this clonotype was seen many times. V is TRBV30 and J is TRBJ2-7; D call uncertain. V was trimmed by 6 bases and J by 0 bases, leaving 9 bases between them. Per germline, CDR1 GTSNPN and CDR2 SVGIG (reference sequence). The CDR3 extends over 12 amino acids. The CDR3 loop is CACVGSSYEQYF. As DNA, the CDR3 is TGTGCCTGTGTAGGCAGCTCCTACGAGCAGTACTTC.

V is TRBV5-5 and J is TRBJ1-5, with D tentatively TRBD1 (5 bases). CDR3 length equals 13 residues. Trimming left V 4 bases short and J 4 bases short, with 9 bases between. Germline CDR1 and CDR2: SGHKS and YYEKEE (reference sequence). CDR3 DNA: TGTGCCAGCAGCAGGACAATAAATCAGCCCCAGCATTTT. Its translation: CASSRTINQPQHF. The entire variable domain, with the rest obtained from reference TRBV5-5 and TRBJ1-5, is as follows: DAGVTQSPTHLIKTRGQQVTLRCSPISGHKSVSWYQQVLGQGPQFIFQYYEKEERGRGNFPDRFSARQFPNYSSELNVNALLLGDSALYLCASSRTINQPQHFGDGTRLSIL.

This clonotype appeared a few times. In DNA, the CDR3 is TGTGCCAGCAGGCAGGGGGGAGAGCAGTACTTC. Translation: CASRQGGEQYF. The V and J genes are TRBV2 and TRBJ2-7; the D gene is possibly TRBD1 (7 bases). The V and J ends lost 6 bases and 7 bases respectively, with 10 bases between them. This CDR3 contains 11 residues. Looked up from germline, CDR1 is SNHLY and CDR2 is FYNNEI.

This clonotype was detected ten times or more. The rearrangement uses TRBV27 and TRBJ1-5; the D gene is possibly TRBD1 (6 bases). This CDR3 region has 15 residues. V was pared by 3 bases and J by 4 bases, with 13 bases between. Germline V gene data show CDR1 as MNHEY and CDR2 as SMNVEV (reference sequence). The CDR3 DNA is TGTGCCAGCAGTTTTGGGGTGGGGGCAAATCAGCCCCAGCATTTT. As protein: CASSFGVGANQPQHF.

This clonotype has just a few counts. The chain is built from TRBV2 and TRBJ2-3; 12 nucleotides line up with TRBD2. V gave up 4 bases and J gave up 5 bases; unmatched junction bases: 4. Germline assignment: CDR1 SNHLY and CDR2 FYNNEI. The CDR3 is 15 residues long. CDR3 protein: CASSASGLAGDTQYF. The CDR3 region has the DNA TGTGCCAGCAGTGCTTCGGGACTAGCGGGAGATACGCAGTATTTT.

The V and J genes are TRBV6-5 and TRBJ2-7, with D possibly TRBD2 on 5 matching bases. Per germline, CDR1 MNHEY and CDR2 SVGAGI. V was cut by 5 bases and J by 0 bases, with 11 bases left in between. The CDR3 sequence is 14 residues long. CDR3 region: CASSRGLLSYEQYF. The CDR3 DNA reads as TGTGCCAGCAGTCGCGGACTCCTCTCCTACGAGCAGTACTTC.

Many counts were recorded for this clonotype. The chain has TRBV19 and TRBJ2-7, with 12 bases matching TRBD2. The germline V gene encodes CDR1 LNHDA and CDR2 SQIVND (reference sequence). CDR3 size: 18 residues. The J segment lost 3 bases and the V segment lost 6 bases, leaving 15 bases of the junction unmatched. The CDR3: CASSIQVIGLAGYYEQYF. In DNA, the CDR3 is TGTGCCAGTAGCATACAGGTAATCGGACTAGCGGGATACTACGAGCAGTACTTC. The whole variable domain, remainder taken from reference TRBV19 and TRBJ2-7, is DGGITQSPKYLFRKEGQNVTLSCEQNLNHDAMYWYRQDPGQGLRLIYYSQIVNDFQKGDIAEGYSVSREKKESFPLTVTSAQKNPTAFYLCASSIQVIGLAGYYEQYFGPGTRLTVT.

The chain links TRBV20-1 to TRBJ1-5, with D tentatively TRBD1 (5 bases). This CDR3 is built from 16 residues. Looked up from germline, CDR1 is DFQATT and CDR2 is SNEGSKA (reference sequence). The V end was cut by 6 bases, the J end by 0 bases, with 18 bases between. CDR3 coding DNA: TGCAGTGCGCGACAGTCGGGGGTCTATAGCAATCAGCCCCAGCATTTT. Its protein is CSARQSGVYSNQPQHF.

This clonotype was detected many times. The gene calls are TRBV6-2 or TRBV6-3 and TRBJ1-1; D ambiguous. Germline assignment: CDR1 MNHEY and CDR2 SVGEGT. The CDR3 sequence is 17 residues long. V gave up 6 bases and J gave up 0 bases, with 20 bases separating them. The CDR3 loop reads CASSPPRRLSMNTEAFF. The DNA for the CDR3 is TGTGCCAGCAGCCCACCTAGGAGACTTAGTATGAACACTGAAGCTTTCTTT.

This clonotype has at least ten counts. CDR3 DNA sequence: TGTGCCAGCAGCCGCGCTAGAAATGAGCAGTTCTTC. Its translation is CASSRARNEQFF. The chain recombines TRBV3-1 with TRBJ2-1, with no clear D. The CDR3 runs to 12 residues. The germline gives CDR1 LGHDT, CDR2 YNNKEL (reference sequence). The ends were cut back, 4 bases at V and 7 bases at J, with 8 bases in the middle.

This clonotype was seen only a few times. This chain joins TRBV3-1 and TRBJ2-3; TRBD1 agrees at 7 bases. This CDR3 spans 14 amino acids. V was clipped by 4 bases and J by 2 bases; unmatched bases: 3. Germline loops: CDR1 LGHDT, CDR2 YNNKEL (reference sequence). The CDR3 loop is CASSPGTATDTQYF. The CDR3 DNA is TGTGCCAGCAGCCCCGGGACAGCCACAGATACGCAGTATTTT.

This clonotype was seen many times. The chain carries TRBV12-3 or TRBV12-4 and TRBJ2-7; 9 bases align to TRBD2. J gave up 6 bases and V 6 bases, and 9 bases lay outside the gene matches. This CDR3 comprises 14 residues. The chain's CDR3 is CASSGSGSQREQYF. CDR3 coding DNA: TGTGCCAGCAGCGGTAGCGGGAGTCAACGCGAGCAGTACTTC.

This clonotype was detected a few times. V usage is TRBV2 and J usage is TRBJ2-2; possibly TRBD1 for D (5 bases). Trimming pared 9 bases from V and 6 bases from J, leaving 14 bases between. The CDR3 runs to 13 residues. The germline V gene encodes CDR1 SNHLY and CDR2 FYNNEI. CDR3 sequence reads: CASQGRGPGELFF. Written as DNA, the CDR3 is TGTGCCAGTCAGGGCCGCGGCCCCGGGGAGCTGTTTTTT.

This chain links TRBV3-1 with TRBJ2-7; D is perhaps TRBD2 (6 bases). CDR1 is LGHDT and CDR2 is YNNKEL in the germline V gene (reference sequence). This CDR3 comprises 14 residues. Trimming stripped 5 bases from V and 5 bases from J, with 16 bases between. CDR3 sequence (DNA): TGTGCCAGCAGCGGATCCTTTTCGGGGGACGAGCAGTACTTC. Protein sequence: CASSGSFSGDEQYF.

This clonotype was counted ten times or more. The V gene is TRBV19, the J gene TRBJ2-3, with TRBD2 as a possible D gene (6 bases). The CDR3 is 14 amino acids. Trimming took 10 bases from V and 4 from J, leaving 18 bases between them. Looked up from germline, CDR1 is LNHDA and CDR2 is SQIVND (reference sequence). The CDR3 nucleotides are TGTGCCACCCAAGGGACCGGGGACTCAGATACGCAGTATTTT. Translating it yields CATQGTGDSDTQYF.

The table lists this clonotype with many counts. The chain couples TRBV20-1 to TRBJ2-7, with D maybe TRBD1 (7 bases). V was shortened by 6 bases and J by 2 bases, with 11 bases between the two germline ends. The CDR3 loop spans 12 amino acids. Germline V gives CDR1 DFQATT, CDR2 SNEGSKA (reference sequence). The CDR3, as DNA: TGCAGTGCGGCGGGACAGCCCTACGAGCAGTACTTC. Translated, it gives CSAAGQPYEQYF.

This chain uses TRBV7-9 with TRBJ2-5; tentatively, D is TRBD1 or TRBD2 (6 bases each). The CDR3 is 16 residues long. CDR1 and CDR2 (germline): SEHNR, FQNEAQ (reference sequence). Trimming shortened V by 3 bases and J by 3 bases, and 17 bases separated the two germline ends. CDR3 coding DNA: TGTGCCAGCAGCTTTGGAACCGGGGGCTGGAAAGAGACCCAGTACTTC. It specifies CASSFGTGGWKETQYF.

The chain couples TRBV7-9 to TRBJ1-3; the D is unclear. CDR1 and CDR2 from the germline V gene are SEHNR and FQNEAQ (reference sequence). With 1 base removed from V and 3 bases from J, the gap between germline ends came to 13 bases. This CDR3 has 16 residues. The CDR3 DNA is TGTGCCAGCAGCTTAGGACCCGCGCGGGTTGGAAACACCATATATTTT. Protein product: CASSLGPARVGNTIYF.

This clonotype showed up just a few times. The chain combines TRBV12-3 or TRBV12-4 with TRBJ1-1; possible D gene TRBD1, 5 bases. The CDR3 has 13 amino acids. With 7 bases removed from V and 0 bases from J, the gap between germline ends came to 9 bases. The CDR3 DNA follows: TGTGCCAGCACCCCGGACATGAACACTGAAGCTTTCTTT. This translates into CASTPDMNTEAFF.

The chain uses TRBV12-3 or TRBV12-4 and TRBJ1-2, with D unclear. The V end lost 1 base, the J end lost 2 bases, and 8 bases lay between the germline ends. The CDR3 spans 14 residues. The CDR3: CASSLDQWNYGYTF. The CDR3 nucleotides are TGTGCCAGCAGTTTAGATCAGTGGAACTATGGCTACACCTTC.

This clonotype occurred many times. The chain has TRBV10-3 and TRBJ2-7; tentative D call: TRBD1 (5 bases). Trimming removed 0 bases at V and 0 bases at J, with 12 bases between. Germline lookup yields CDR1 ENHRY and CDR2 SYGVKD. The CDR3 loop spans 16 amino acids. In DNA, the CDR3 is TGTGCCATCAGTGAGTCGACCCGGACAAGCTCCTACGAGCAGTACTTC. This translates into CAISESTRTSSYEQYF.